One TCR beta chain is described in this entry. Antigen specificity is unknown. Reverse transcription used roughly 0.45 to 1 ug RNA and random hexamers. Coverage of TCR beta CDR3 amplification by immunoSEQ multiplex PCR extended to 54 Vbeta and 13 Jbeta. Using its own MiXCR run on the immunoSEQ multiplex PCR reads, TCRdb lists one record per CDR3 protein. The sample includes under 200,000 distinct CDR3 sequences, about 93% seen only once; the top ten take 0.13% to 0.15%. In germline, CDR1 is SQVTM, CDR2 ANQGSEA. V dropped 5 bases and J dropped 0 bases, with 12 bases sitting between them. The CDR3 length is 14 residues. The data are from a study of CD8 T cells in Susac syndrome. Study-wide results and caveats: The authors acknowledged that their TCR sequencing and HLA analysis involved a relatively small number of individuals.

From blood CD8+ and CD4+ T cells, TCR beta sequences were generated. In contrast to the negatively isolated CD8+ and CD4+ T cells, TEMRA cells were FACS-enriched. Sequencing was carried out using CD4+ T cells from PBMCs. The rearrangement uses TRBV29-1 and TRBJ2-3; D is uncertain. The receptor was derived from a human donor in good health. In DNA, the CDR3 is TGCAGCGTTAGGTCCTATGGGAGCACAGATACGCAGTATTTT. It encodes CSVRSYGSTDTQYF.